This T cell receptor beta chain is from a study of blood T cells in healthy people across ages. Study results and limitations: With age, beta diversity per million T cells declined roughly linearly, significantly by 40.

Combining a sample-barcoded 5' primer with a J-beta primer mix, a second PCR ran for roughly 6 to 12 cycles. TCRdb redid the calling of the 5' RACE reads with MiXCR, one entry per CDR3 protein. The sample has 550,000 to 600,000 distinct CDR3 sequences; 27% are singletons. The CDR3 is 13 residues long. The germline CDR1 and CDR2 sequences are SGHTA and FQGNSA. V was trimmed by 5 bases and J by 9 bases, leaving 17 bases between them. This clonotype was detected only a few times. Its antigen remains unknown. The chain employs TRBV7-2 and TRBJ2-7; no clear D. Sample: blood. This TCR derives from a woman in her seventies in good health. CDR3 region: CASSPETYLRQYF. CDR3 nucleotides: TGTGCCAGCAGCCCAGAGACCTATCTGCGGCAGTACTTC. Variable domain in full (rest from reference TRBV7-2 and TRBJ2-7): GAGVSQSPSNKVTEKGKDVELRCDPISGHTALYWYRQSLGQGLEFLIYFQGNSAPDKSGLPSDRFSAERTGGSVSTLTIQRTQQEDSAVYLCASSPETYLRQYFGPGTRLTVT.